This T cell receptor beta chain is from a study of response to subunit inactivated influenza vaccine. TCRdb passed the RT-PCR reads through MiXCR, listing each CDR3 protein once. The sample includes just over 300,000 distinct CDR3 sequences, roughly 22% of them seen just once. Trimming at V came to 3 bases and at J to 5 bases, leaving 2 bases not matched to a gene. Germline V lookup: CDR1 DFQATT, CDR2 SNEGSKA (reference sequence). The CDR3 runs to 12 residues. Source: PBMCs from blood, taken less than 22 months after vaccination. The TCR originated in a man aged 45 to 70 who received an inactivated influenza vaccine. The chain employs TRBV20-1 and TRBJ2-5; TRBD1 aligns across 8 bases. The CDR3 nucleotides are TGCAGTGCTAGCAGGGGGCTTGAGACCCAGTACTTC. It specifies CSASRGLETQYF.